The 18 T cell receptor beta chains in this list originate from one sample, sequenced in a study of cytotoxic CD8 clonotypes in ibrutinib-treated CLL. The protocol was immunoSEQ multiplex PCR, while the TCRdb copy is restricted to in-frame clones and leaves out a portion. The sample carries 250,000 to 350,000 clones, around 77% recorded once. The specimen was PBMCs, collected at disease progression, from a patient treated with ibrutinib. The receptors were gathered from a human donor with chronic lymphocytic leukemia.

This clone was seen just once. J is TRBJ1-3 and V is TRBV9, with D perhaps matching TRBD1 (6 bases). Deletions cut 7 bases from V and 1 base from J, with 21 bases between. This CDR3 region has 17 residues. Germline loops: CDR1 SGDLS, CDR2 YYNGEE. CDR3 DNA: TGTGCCAGCGATGGGGGTCCGGACAGAGATTCTGGAAACACCATATATTTT. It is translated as CASDGGPDRDSGNTIYF.

The CDR3 nucleotides read TGTGCCAGCAGTTTATCGGGGACACCGGGAAACACCATATATTTT. This encodes CASSLSGTPGNTIYF. The genes are TRBV27 and TRBJ1-3; possibly TRBD1 for D (6 bases). The CDR3 extends over 15 amino acids. Looked up from germline, CDR1 is MNHEY and CDR2 is SMNVEV (reference sequence). The ends were cut back, 0 bases at V and 4 bases at J, with 10 bases in the middle.

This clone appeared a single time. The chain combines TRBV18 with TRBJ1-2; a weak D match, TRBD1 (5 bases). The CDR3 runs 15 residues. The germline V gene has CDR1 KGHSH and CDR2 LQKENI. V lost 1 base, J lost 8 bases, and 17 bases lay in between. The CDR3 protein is CASSPQEGVLIGYTF. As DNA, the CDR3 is TGTGCCAGCTCACCACAGGAAGGGGTGCTTATCGGCTACACCTTC.

The CDR3 DNA follows: TGTGCCAGCTCACCGCGCAGGGCAGGGGACTATGGCTACACCTTC. Protein product: CASSPRRAGDYGYTF. The chain recombines TRBV18 with TRBJ1-2; D is possibly TRBD1 (6 bases). CDR1 KGHSH and CDR2 LQKENI come from the germline V gene. This CDR3 is 15 amino acids long. V shed 3 bases and J shed 3 bases, with 14 bases lying between them.

The CDR3 loop is CASSYGGAGANVLTF. The CDR3 nucleotides are TGTGCCAGCAGTTACGGTGGAGCTGGGGCCAACGTCCTGACTTTC. The chain is built from TRBV6-5 and TRBJ2-6; unclear D gene. The CDR3 has 15 amino acids. The V gene lost 2 bases and the J gene lost 2 bases, with 7 bases spanning the gap. The germline CDR1 and CDR2 sequences are MNHEY and SVGAGI.

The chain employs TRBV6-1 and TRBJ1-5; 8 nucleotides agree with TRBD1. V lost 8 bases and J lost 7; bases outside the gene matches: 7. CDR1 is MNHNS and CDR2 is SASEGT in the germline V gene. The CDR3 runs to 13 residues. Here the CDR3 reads CASRGQGPQPQHF. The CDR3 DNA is TGTGCCAGCCGAGGACAGGGTCCGCAGCCCCAGCATTTT.

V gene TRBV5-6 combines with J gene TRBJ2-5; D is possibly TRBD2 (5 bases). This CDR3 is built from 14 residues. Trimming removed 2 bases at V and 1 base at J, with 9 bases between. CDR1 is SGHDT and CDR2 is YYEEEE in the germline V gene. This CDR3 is CASSFPGTQETQYF. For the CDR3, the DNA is TGTGCCAGCAGCTTTCCGGGAACCCAAGAGACCCAGTACTTC.

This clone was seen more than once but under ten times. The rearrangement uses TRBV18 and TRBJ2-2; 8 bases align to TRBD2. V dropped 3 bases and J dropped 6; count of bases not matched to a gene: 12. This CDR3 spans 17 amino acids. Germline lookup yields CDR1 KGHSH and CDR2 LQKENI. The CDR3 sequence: CASSPPLGGGPSGELFF. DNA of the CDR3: TGTGCCAGCTCACCCCCCTTGGGCGGGGGGCCCTCCGGGGAGCTGTTTTTT.

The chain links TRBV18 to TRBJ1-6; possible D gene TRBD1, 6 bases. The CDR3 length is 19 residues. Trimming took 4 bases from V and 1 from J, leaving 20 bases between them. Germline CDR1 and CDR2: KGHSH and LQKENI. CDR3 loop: CASSLAWTDRLSYNSPLHF. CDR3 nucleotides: TGTGCCAGCTCACTAGCTTGGACAGACAGATTGTCCTATAATTCACCCCTCCACTTT. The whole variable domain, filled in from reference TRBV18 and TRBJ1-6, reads NAGVMQNPRHLVRRRGQEARLRCSPMKGHSHVYWYRQLPEEGLKFMVYLQKENIIDESGMPKERFSAEFPKEGPSILRIQQVVRGDSAAYFCASSLAWTDRLSYNSPLHFGNGTRLTVT.

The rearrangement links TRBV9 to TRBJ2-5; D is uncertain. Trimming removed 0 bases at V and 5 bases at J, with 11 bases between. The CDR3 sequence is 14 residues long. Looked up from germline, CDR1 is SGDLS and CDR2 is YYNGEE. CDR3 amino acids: CASSVGPRLETQYF. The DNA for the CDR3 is TGTGCCAGCAGCGTAGGACCTCGGTTGGAGACCCAGTACTTC.

In DNA, the CDR3 is TGTGCCAGCAGTGAACTACAGGGGGCCGGGCCCCAGCATTTT. This gives the protein CASSELQGAGPQHF. V and J are TRBV25-1 and TRBJ1-5; 9 nucleotides match TRBD1. The CDR3 has 14 residues. Germline V gene lookup returns CDR1 MGHDK and CDR2 SYGVNS. V shed 2 bases, J shed 9 bases, and the junction held 5 bases outside the gene matches.

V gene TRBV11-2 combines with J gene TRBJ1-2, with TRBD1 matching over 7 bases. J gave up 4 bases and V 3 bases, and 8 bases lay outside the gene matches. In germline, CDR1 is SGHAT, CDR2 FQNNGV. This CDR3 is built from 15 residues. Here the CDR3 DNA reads TGTGCCAGCAGCTTCGGAGGGGGCGATGGCTATGGCTACACCTTC. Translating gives CASSFGGGDGYGYTF. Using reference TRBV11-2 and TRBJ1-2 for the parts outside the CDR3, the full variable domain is EAGVAQSPRYKIIEKRQSVAFWCNPISGHATLYWYQQILGQGPKLLIQFQNNGVVDDSQLPKDRFSAERLKGVDSTLKIQPAKLEDSAVYLCASSFGGGDGYGYTFGSGTRLTVV.

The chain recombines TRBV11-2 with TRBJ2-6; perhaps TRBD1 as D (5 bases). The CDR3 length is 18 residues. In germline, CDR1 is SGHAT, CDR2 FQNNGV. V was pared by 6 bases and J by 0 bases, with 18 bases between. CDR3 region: CASSQRRQGLSGANVLTF. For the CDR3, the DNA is TGTGCCAGCAGTCAAAGGCGGCAGGGCCTCTCTGGGGCCAACGTCCTGACTTTC.

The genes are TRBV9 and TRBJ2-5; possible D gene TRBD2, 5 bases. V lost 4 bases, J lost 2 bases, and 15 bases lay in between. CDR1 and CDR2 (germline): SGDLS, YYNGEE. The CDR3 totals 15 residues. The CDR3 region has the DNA TGTGCCAGCAGCCCGACTATCAATGGGCAAGAGACCCAGTACTTC. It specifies CASSPTINGQETQYF.

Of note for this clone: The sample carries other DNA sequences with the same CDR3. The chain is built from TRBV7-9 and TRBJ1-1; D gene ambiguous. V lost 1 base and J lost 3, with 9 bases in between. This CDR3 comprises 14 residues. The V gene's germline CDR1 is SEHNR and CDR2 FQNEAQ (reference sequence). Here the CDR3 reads CASSLDRGDTEAFF. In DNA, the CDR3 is TGTGCCAGCAGCTTAGACCGAGGAGACACTGAAGCTTTCTTT.

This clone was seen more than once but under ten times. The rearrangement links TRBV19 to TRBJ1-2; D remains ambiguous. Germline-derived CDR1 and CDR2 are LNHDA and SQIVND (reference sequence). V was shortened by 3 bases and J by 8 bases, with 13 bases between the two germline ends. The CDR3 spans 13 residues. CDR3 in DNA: TGTGCCAGTAGTATCGGCGGCGTCGAGGGCTACACCTTC. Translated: CASSIGGVEGYTF.

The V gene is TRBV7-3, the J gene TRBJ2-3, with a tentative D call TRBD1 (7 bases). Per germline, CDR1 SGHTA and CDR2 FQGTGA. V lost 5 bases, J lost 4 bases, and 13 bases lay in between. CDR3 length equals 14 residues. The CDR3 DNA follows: TGTGCCAGCAGCAGGGACAGCGGGCCAGATACGCAGTATTTT. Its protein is CASSRDSGPDTQYF.

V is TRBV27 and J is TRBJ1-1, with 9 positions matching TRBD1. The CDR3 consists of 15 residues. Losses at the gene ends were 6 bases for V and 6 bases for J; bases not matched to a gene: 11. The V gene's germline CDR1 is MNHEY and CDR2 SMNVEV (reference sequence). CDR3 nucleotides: TGTGCCAGCAGCTCCCCCACAGGGGGCGAAGCTGAAGCTTTCTTT. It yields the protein CASSSPTGGEAEAFF.